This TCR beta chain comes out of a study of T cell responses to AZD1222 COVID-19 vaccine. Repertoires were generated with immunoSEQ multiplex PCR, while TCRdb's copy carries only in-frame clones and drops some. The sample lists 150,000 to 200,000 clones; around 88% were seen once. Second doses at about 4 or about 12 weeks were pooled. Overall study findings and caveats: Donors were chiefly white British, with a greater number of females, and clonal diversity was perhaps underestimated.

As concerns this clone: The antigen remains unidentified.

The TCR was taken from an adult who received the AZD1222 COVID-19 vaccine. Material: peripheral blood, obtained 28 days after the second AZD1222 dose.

CDR3 sequence reads: CASSPGRVTDTQYF. In DNA, the CDR3 is TGTGCCAGCAGCCCCGGCAGGGTCACAGATACGCAGTATTTT. The V and J genes are TRBV7-9 and TRBJ2-3, with D maybe TRBD1 (5 bases). CDR1 SEHNR and CDR2 FQNEAQ come from the germline V gene (reference sequence). Between the trimmed V and J ends, which lost 5 bases and 2 bases, there was a span of 11 bases. CDR3 length equals 14 residues.